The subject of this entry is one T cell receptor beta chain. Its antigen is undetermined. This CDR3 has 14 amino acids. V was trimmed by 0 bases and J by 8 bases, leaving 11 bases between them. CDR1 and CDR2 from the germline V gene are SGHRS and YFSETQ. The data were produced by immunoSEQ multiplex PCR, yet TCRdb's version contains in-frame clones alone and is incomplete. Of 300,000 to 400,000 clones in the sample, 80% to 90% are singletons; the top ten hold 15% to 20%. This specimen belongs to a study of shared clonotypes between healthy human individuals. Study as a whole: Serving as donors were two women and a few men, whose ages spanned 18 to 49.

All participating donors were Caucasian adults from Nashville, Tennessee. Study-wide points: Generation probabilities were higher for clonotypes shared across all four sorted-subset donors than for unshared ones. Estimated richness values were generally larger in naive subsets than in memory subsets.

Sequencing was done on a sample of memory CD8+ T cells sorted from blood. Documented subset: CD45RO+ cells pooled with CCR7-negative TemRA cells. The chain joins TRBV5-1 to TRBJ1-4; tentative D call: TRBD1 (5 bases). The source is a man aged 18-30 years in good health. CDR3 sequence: CASSLVSGYEKLFF. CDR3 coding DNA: TGCGCCAGCAGCTTGGTGTCAGGGTACGAAAAACTGTTTTTT.